This T cell receptor beta chain was obtained from a study of beta chain features in type 1 diabetes. General observations from the study: Resolution of whether HLA type affects TCRB rearrangement was not achieved here. All four CD4+ subsets of Type 1 diabetes patients contained TCRB CDR3s that were moderately but significantly shorter.

The CDR3 covers 17 residues. Notes on this clone: The antigen is undetermined.

cDNA synthesis used the whole RNA isolate, giving expressed TCRB sequences. The repertoire was sequenced with immunoSEQ multiplex PCR; TCRdb's copy has only in-frame clones and lacks some. The data show some 160,000 clones, approximately 9.1% seen once. The V gene is TRBV21-1, the J gene TRBJ2-1; TRBD2 is the table's D call, not checked against the DNA. TRBV21-1 is flagged as a pseudogene. This receptor was taken from a woman aged 25 to 45 with type 1 diabetes. The source material was central memory CD4+ T cells from blood. In DNA form, the CDR3 reads TGTGCCAGCAGCCCCCGACTAGCGGGAGAATTCTACAATGAGCAGTTCTTC. This codes for CASSPRLAGEFYNEQFF.